Each of the 4 T cell receptor beta chains below was sequenced from the same sample in a study of cytomegalovirus exposure and HLA in healthy donors (dated by TCRdb to the late 2010s). Libraries were prepared through the immunoSEQ multiplex PCR assay. For the multiplex PCR, a mixture combining 60 forward primers for TCR Vbeta segments and 13 reverse primers for TCR Jbeta segments was used. TCRdb obtained this table from immuneACCESS and retained in-frame rearrangements with V and J assigned. These tables miss some clones; where compared with another copy, unresolved V genes account for less than half of the shortfall, and the remainder is unexplained. A total of under 150,000 clones appear in this sample, 65% to 85% of them only once. The ten largest clones capture less than 3% of the sample. Specimen: PBMCs. These receptors came from a male donor in good health and CMV-seronegative.

The gene calls are TRBV28 and TRBJ2-7, with TRBD1 matching over 11 bases. CDR1 is MDHEN and CDR2 is SYDVKM in the germline V gene. This CDR3 spans 15 amino acids. V was clipped by 7 bases and J by 6 bases; unmatched bases: 11. CDR3 residues: CASISPGQGGSEQYF. The CDR3 DNA sequence: TGTGCCAGCATCTCGCCGGGACAGGGGGGTTCCGAGCAGTACTTC. Combining the CDR3 with reference TRBV28 and TRBJ2-7 gives the whole variable domain DVKVTQSSRYLVKRTGEKVFLECVQDMDHENMFWYRQDPGLGLRLIYFSYDVKMKEKGDIPEGYSVSREKKERFSLILESASTNQTSMYLCASISPGQGGSEQYFGPGTRLTVT.

The chain is built from TRBV19 and TRBJ2-3; TRBD2 is a possible D gene (5 bases). The CDR3 has 17 amino acids. Germline V gene sequence: CDR1 LNHDA, CDR2 SQIVND (reference sequence). V lost 1 base, J lost 2 bases, and 16 bases lay in between. The CDR3 region has the DNA TGTGCCAGTAGTATAGGGGTGGACTTCACTTCCACAGATACGCAGTATTTT. Protein sequence: CASSIGVDFTSTDTQYF. The entire variable domain, with the rest obtained from reference TRBV19 and TRBJ2-3, is as follows: DGGITQSPKYLFRKEGQNVTLSCEQNLNHDAMYWYRQDPGQGLRLIYYSQIVNDFQKGDIAEGYSVSREKKESFPLTVTSAQKNPTAFYLCASSIGVDFTSTDTQYFGPGTRLTVL.

The chain combines TRBV28 with TRBJ2-7; 12 bases are a match to TRBD1. V gave up 7 bases and J gave up 5 bases; unmatched junction bases: 6. The length of the CDR3 is 14 residues. Germline CDR1 and CDR2: MDHEN and SYDVKM. This chain's CDR3 is CASNKGTGGNEQYF. DNA of the CDR3: TGTGCCAGCAACAAAGGGACAGGGGGCAACGAGCAGTACTTC.

The rearrangement links TRBV6-5 to TRBJ2-7; TRBD2 aligns across 7 bases. The CDR3 contains 15 residues. CDR1 and CDR2 from the germline V gene are MNHEY and SVGAGI. The trim removed 2 bases at V and 4 bases at J, leaving 8 bases unmatched. The CDR3 nucleotides read TGTGCCAGCAGTTACGCGGCTAGCGGTGAATACGAGCAGTACTTC. It specifies CASSYAASGEYEQYF.